Following are 22 T cell receptor beta chains from one sample sequenced in a study of T-cell memory formation after mild COVID-19. TCRdb reanalysed the 5' RACE reads using MiXCR and keeps one entry per CDR3 protein. Altogether approximately 500,000 distinct CDR3 sequences are present, around a quarter being singletons, with the ten largest covering around 12%. Sequenced input: PBMCs or a T cell subset sorted from them (not recorded which). The receptors derive from an adult woman who had mild COVID-19 (a few samples of this study predate the infection). Cell type and time point are not known.

This clonotype has only a few counts. The chain uses TRBV7-9 and TRBJ2-1, with TRBD2 matching 9 bases. CDR1 and CDR2 from the germline V gene are SEHNR and FQNEAQ (reference sequence). J lost 6 bases, V lost 1 base, and 4 bases had no gene match. The CDR3 length is 15 residues. The CDR3 protein is CASSLGSGRRNEQFF. The DNA for the CDR3 is TGTGCCAGCAGCTTAGGTAGCGGGAGACGCAATGAGCAGTTCTTC. Combining the CDR3 with reference TRBV7-9 and TRBJ2-1 gives the whole variable domain DTGVSQNPRHKITKRGQNVTFRCDPISEHNRLYWYRQTLGQGPEFLTYFQNEAQLEKSRLLSDRFSAERPKGSFSTLEIQRTEQGDSAMYLCASSLGSGRRNEQFFGPGTRLTVL.

CDR3 protein: CASRQRLAGFSYEQYF. The CDR3 nucleotides are TGTGCCAGCAGACAAAGACTAGCGGGATTCTCCTACGAGCAGTACTTC. The chain joins TRBV6-2 or TRBV6-3 to TRBJ2-7; 11 bases fit TRBD2. The CDR3 totals 16 residues. Germline V gene data show CDR1 as MNHEY and CDR2 as SVGEGT. The V gene end was trimmed by 6 bases and the J gene end by 0 bases; junction bases not matched to a gene: 7.

The chain joins TRBV4-3 to TRBJ2-5; perhaps TRBD2 as D (6 bases). Deletions cut 4 bases from V and 1 base from J, with 22 bases between. The germline V gene has CDR1 LGHNA and CDR2 YSLEER. The length of the CDR3 is 18 residues. The CDR3 nucleotides read TGCGCCAGCAGCCCCCAATTTTCGACGGGAGTTGTCCAAGAGACCCAGTACTTC. Its protein is CASSPQFSTGVVQETQYF.

The chain is built from TRBV20-1 and TRBJ2-7, with D unclear. V lost 4 bases and J lost 4, with 14 bases in between. The CDR3 length is 13 residues. Germline V gene data show CDR1 as DFQATT and CDR2 as SNEGSKA (reference sequence). The CDR3 DNA reads as TGCAGTGCTATCCTTGGACCAGCATACGAGCAGTACTTC. Its translation is CSAILGPAYEQYF.

In its sample, this clonotype was seen a few times. The chain couples TRBV7-8 to TRBJ2-3; 9 bases agree with TRBD2. With 0 bases clipped from V and 5 bases from J, the junction kept 9 bases outside the gene matches. This CDR3 has 17 amino acids. From germline, CDR1 is SGHVS and CDR2 FQNEAQ. The CDR3 sequence is CASSLAGVAGVRDTQYF. The CDR3 region has the DNA TGTGCCAGCAGCTTAGCGGGAGTAGCGGGAGTGAGAGATACGCAGTATTTT.

The V and J genes are TRBV7-8 and TRBJ1-1; D perhaps matches TRBD1 (6 bases). Looked up from germline, CDR1 is SGHVS and CDR2 is FQNEAQ. V lost 0 bases to trimming and J lost 7 bases, with 6 bases between them. This CDR3 contains 12 residues. CDR3 protein: CASSLADSEAFF. In nucleotides, the CDR3 is TGTGCCAGCAGCTTAGCGGACAGTGAAGCTTTCTTT.

This clonotype was observed a handful of times. The CDR3 loop is CASQSGADTQYF. DNA of the CDR3: TGTGCCAGTCAATCAGGGGCAGATACGCAGTATTTT. J is TRBJ2-3 and V is TRBV2, with D maybe TRBD1 (6 bases). The CDR3 is 12 residues long. Germline V gene sequence: CDR1 SNHLY, CDR2 FYNNEI. Between the trimmed V and J ends, which lost 9 bases and 4 bases, there was a span of 11 bases.

V is TRBV4-1 and J is TRBJ2-7; D not certain. The V gene lost 0 bases and the J gene lost 2 bases, with 11 bases spanning the gap. The CDR3 is 15 residues long. Germline loops: CDR1 MGHRA, CDR2 YSYEKL. Here the CDR3 DNA reads TGCGCCAGCAGCCAAGATGTCCTGGGAACCTACGAGCAGTACTTC. Translated: CASSQDVLGTYEQYF.

This clonotype was seen only a few times. The rearrangement joins TRBV7-9 to TRBJ1-1, with 7 bases fitting TRBD1. Trimming at V came to 7 bases and at J to 1 base, leaving 3 bases not matched to a gene. CDR1 and CDR2 from the germline V gene are SEHNR and FQNEAQ (reference sequence). The CDR3 length is 13 residues. The chain's CDR3 is CASTQGGNTEAFF. Written as DNA, the CDR3 is TGTGCCAGCACCCAGGGGGGGAACACTGAAGCTTTCTTT.

This clonotype appeared a few times. The genes are TRBV12-3 or TRBV12-4 and TRBJ2-1; TRBD2 matches 11 bases. The junction had 8 bases not matched to a gene; V was cut back by 5 bases and J by 11 bases. The CDR3 consists of 14 residues. The CDR3 region has the DNA TGTGCCAGCAGTGTCAGTAGCGGGAGGGCCAAGCAGTTCTTC. Translation gives CASSVSSGRAKQFF.

This chain connects TRBV4-1 to TRBJ2-5, with 14 bases that match TRBD2. V dropped 0 bases and J dropped 0; count of bases not matched to a gene: 9. The germline CDR1 and CDR2 sequences are MGHRA and YSYEKL. This CDR3 has 20 amino acids. CDR3 DNA sequence: TGCGCCAGCAGCCAAGATCGGGGACTAGCGGGGGAAACGTACCAAGAGACCCAGTACTTC. Protein: CASSQDRGLAGETYQETQYF.

The chain uses TRBV7-9 and TRBJ2-1, with D possibly TRBD1 on 6 matching bases. Germline lookup yields CDR1 SEHNR and CDR2 FQNEAQ (reference sequence). Trimming stripped 4 bases from V and 9 bases from J, with 10 bases between. This CDR3 comprises 12 residues. The DNA for the CDR3 is TGTGCCAGCAGCTCCAGGGGCCCTGAGCAGTTCTTC. Translated: CASSSRGPEQFF.

This clonotype was observed a few times. The rearrangement uses TRBV10-3 and TRBJ2-5; 9 bases map to TRBD1. The CDR3 consists of 16 residues. In germline, CDR1 is ENHRY, CDR2 SYGVKD. Trimming took 2 bases from V and 5 from J; bases not matched to a gene: 9. The CDR3 sequence: CAISEPIGTGSETQYF. The DNA for the CDR3 is TGTGCCATCAGTGAGCCAATAGGGACAGGGTCCGAGACCCAGTACTTC.

There are a few counts of this clonotype. This sequence joins TRBV6-5 and TRBJ1-3; 12 nucleotides align to TRBD1. V trimming: 2 bases; J trimming: 4 bases; junction bases outside the gene matches: 6. Per the germline V gene, CDR1 is MNHEY and CDR2 is SVGAGI. The CDR3 extends over 17 amino acids. CDR3 in amino acids: CASSYRGTGGFGNTIYF. The CDR3 DNA reads TGTGCCAGCAGTTACCGAGGGACAGGGGGCTTCGGAAACACCATATATTTT.

This clonotype was seen more than once but under ten times. The V and J genes are TRBV20-1 and TRBJ2-2, with D uncertain. The ends were cut back, 2 bases at V and 3 bases at J, with 7 bases in the middle. Germline V CDR1 and CDR2: DFQATT, SNEGSKA (reference sequence). CDR3 length equals 13 residues. CDR3 region: CSARKMDTGELFF. The CDR3 bases are TGCAGTGCTAGAAAGATGGACACCGGGGAGCTGTTTTTT.

V and J are TRBV4-1 and TRBJ2-3; 15 bases match TRBD2. The length of the CDR3 is 19 residues. Germline V gives CDR1 MGHRA, CDR2 YSYEKL. J gave up 0 bases and V 9 bases, and 13 bases lay outside the gene matches. The CDR3 is CASRRPGLAGGPSTDTQYF. CDR3 sequence (DNA): TGCGCCAGTCGTAGGCCGGGACTAGCGGGGGGCCCAAGCACAGATACGCAGTATTTT.

Only a few counts were recorded for this clonotype. The rearrangement links TRBV7-2 to TRBJ2-1; tentatively, D is TRBD1 or TRBD2 (6 bases each). Trimming left V 0 bases short and J 0 bases short, with 9 bases between. In germline, CDR1 is SGHTA, CDR2 FQGNSA. The CDR3 runs 16 residues. For the CDR3, the DNA is TGTGCCAGCAGCTTAGCTGGAGGGGGCTCCTACAATGAGCAGTTCTTC. Protein sequence: CASSLAGGGSYNEQFF.

This clonotype was seen more than once but under ten times. The chain is built from TRBV7-9 and TRBJ1-3; no reliable D call. Germline CDR1 is SEHNR and CDR2 is FQNEAQ (reference sequence). Trimming removed 5 bases from V and 3 bases from J, with 14 bases in between. The CDR3 totals 15 residues. CDR3 bases: TGTGCCAGCAGCCAACCCGCCGACGGTGGAAACACCATATATTTT. As protein: CASSQPADGGNTIYF.

The chain is built from TRBV6-2 or TRBV6-3 and TRBJ1-5, with a possible D match to TRBD1 (5 bases). The CDR3 contains 12 residues. Trimming shortened V by 5 bases and J by 11 bases, and 13 bases separated the two germline ends. Germline V gene lookup returns CDR1 MNHEY and CDR2 SVGEGT. The CDR3 region is CASSPQGVAQHF. The CDR3 DNA reads as TGTGCCAGCAGTCCCCAAGGGGTGGCCCAGCATTTT.

This clonotype was detected a few times. The V call is TRBV11-1, the J call TRBJ2-1; a weak D match, TRBD2 (6 bases). CDR3 length: 15 residues. Germline lookup yields CDR1 SGHAT and CDR2 FQDESV (reference sequence). V lost 5 bases, J lost 8 bases, and 19 bases lay in between. Here the CDR3 DNA reads TGTGCCAGCAGCGTTAGCGGTTCTAGCAGCGATGAGCAGTTCTTC. Its translation: CASSVSGSSSDEQFF.

This clonotype was observed a single time. This chain links TRBV27 with TRBJ2-1; 10 nucleotides agree with TRBD2. This CDR3 has 18 residues. V dropped 4 bases and J dropped 4; count of bases not matched to a gene: 13. Germline V CDR1 and CDR2: MNHEY, SMNVEV (reference sequence). CDR3 DNA sequence: TGTGCCAGCAGTTCCTACACAATACTAGCGGGATTTTACAATGAGCAGTTCTTC. Residues: CASSSYTILAGFYNEQFF.

This clonotype was seen a handful of times. This chain links TRBV6-5 with TRBJ2-7; possible D gene TRBD1, 5 bases. Germline lookup yields CDR1 MNHEY and CDR2 SVGAGI. V gave up 2 bases and J gave up 4 bases, with 15 bases separating them. CDR3 length: 15 residues. Written as DNA, the CDR3 is TGTGCCAGCAGTTACAGGGGTGCCCCCCGTTACGAGCAGTACTTC. Its translation is CASSYRGAPRYEQYF.